Detailed here is one TCR beta chain. V dropped 3 bases and J dropped 0 bases, with 17 bases sitting between them. Germline-derived CDR1 and CDR2 are SGHDN and FVKESK. The CDR3 totals 18 residues. Enrolled during active infection, Seattle patients were then followed longitudinally. Original methodology: The authors estimated nucleated cell counts from reference gene primer amplification. Method: immunoSEQ multiplex PCR; TCRdb's copy keeps in-frame clones and lacks some. That table furnishes V, J and clone size, whereas the DNA furnished D and trimming. Of 400,000 to 450,000 clones listed, approximately 90% are singletons. The data derive from a study of blood T cell repertoires in COVID-19. Study overall: Sources were T cells, B-cell-depleted T cells, or PBMCs; the material itself was cDNA or gDNA.

Sequencing was carried out using peripheral blood. The chain uses TRBV14 and TRBJ2-2, with a tentative D call TRBD1 (6 bases). This clonotype was obtained from a woman aged 50 to 60 with COVID-19, enrolled during active disease. The CDR3 here is CASSHPVRTGPNTGELFF. Here the CDR3 DNA reads TGTGCCAGCAGCCACCCAGTCCGAACAGGGCCGAACACCGGGGAGCTGTTTTTT.